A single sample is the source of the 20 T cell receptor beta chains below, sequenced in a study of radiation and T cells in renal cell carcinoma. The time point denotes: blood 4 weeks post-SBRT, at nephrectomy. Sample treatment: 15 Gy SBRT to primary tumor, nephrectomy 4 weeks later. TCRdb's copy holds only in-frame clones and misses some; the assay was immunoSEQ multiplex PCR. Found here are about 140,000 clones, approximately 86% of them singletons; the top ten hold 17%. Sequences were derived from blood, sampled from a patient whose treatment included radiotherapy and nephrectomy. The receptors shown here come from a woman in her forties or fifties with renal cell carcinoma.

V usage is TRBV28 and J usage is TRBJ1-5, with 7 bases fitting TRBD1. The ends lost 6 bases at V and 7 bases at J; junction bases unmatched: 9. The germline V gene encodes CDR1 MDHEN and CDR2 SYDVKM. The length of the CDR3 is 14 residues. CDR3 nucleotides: TGTGCCAGCAGCCCTAGACAGGGAGTCCAGCCCCAGCATTTT. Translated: CASSPRQGVQPQHF.

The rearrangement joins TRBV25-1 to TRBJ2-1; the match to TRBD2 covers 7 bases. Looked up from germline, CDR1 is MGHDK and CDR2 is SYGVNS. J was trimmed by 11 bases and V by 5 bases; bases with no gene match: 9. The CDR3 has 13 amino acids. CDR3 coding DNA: TGTGCCAGCAGTCCGCCCGGGACTAACCAGCAGTTCTTC. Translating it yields CASSPPGTNQQFF.

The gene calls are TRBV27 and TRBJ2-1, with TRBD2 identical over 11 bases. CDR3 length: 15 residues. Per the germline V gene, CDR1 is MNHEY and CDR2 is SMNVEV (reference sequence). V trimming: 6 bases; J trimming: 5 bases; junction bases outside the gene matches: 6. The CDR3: CASSWGLAVNNEQFF. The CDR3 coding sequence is TGTGCCAGCAGCTGGGGACTAGCGGTGAACAATGAGCAGTTCTTC.

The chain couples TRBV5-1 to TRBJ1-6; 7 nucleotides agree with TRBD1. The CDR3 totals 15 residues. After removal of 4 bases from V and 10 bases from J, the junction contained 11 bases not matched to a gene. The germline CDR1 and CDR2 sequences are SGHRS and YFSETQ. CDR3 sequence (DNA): TGCGCCAGCAGCGATCAGGAGGGGGCATCCTCACCCCTCCACTTT. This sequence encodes CASSDQEGASSPLHF.

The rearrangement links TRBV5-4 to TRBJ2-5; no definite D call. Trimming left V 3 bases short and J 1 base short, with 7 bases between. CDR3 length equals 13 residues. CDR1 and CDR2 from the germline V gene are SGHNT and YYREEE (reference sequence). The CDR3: CASSSRAQETQYF. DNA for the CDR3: TGTGCCAGCAGCTCCCGAGCCCAAGAGACCCAGTACTTC.

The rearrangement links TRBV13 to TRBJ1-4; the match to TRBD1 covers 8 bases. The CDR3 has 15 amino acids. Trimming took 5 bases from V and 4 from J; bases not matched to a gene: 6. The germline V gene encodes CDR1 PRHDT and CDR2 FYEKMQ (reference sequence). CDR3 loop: CASSTRTGSNEKLFF. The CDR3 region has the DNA TGTGCCAGCAGCACCAGGACAGGGAGTAATGAAAAACTGTTTTTT.

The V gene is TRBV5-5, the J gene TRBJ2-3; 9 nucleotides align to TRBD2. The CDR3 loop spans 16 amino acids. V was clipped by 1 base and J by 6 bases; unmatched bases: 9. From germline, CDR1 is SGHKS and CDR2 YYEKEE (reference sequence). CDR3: CASSLLGASGVDTQYF. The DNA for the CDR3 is TGTGCCAGCAGCTTGTTAGGGGCTAGCGGGGTCGATACGCAGTATTTT.

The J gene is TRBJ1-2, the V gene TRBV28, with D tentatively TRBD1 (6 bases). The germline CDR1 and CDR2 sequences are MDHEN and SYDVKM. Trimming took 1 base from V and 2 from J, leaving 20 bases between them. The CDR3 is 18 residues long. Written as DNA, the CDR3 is TGTGCCAGCAGTTTATCGTACCCAGGGGCTGAAGAAAACTATGGCTACACCTTC. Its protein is CASSLSYPGAEENYGYTF.

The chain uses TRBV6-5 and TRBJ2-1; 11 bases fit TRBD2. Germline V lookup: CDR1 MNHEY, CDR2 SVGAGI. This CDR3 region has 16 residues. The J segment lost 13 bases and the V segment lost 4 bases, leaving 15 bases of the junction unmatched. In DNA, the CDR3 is TGTGCCAGCAGTTCCGGCCTAGCGGGGGGCCTCTCGGTACAGTTCTTC. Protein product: CASSSGLAGGLSVQFF.

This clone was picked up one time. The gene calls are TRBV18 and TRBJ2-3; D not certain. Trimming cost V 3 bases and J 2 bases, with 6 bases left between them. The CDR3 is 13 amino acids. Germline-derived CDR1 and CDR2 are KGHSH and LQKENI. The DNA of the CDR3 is TGTGCCAGCTCACCCCCCAACACAGATACGCAGTATTTT. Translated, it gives CASSPPNTDTQYF.

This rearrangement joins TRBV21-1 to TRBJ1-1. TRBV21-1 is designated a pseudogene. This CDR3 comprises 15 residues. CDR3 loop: CASSKARGTGTEAFF. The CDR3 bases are TGTGCCAGCAGCAAAGCGCGAGGGACGGGCACTGAAGCTTTCTTT.

The chain's CDR3 is CASSHTRDRADTEAFF. The DNA for the CDR3 is TGTGCCAGCAGCCACACCCGGGACAGGGCTGACACTGAAGCTTTCTTT. V is TRBV4-2 and J is TRBJ1-1; 9 bases fit TRBD1. CDR1 LGHNA and CDR2 YNFKEQ come from the germline V gene. The ends lost 3 bases at V and 3 bases at J; junction bases unmatched: 8. The CDR3 has 16 residues.

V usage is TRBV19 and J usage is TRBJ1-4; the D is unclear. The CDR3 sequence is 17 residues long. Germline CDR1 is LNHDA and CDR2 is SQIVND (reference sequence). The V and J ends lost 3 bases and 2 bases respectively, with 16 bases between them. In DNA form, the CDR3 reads TGTGCCAGTAGTATCGAGTCTTCGTCGGGGACTAATGAAAAACTGTTTTTT. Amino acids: CASSIESSSGTNEKLFF.

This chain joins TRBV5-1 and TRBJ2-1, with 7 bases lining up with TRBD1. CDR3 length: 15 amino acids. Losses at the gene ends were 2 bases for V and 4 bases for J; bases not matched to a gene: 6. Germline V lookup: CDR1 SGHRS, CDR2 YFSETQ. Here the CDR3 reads CASSLTGDEYNEQFF. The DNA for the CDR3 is TGCGCCAGCAGCTTAACAGGGGACGAATACAATGAGCAGTTCTTC.

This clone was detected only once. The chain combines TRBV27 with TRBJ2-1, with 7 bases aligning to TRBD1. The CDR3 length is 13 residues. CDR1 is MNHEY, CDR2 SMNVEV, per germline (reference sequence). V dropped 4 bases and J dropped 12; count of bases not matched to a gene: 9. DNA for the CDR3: TGTGCCAGCAGTTCTTATCGACAGGGTGGGCAGTTCTTC. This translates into CASSSYRQGGQFF.

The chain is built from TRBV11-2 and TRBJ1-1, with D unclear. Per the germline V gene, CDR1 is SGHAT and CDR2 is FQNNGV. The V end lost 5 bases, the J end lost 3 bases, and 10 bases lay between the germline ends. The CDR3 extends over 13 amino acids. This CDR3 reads CASSNPRDTEAFF. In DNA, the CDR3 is TGTGCCAGCAGCAATCCGAGGGACACTGAAGCTTTCTTT.

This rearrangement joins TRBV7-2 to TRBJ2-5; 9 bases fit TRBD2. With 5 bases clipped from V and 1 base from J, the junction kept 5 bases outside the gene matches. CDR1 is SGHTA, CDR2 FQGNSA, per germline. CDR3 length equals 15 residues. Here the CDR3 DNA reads TGTGCCAGCAGCCCGACTAGCGGATTCCAAGAGACCCAGTACTTC. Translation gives CASSPTSGFQETQYF.

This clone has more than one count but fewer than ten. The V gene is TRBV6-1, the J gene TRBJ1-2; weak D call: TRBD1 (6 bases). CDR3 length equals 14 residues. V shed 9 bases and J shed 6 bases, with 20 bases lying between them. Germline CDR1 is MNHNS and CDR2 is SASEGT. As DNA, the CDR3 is TGTGCCAGTAGGGAAGATCAGGGACATGATGGCTACACCTTC. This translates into CASREDQGHDGYTF.

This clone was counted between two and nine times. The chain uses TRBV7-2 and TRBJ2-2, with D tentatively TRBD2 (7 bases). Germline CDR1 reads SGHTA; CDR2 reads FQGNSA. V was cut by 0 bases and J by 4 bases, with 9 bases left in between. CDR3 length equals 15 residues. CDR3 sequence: CASSLAGGGTGELFF. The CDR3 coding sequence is TGTGCCAGCAGCTTAGCGGGAGGGGGCACCGGGGAGCTGTTTTTT.

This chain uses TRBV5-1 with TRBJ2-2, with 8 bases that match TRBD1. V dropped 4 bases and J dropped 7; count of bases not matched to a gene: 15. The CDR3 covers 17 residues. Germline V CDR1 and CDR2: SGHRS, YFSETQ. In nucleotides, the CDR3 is TGCGCCAGCAGCCCTCGACAGGGGCTCGGGTCGGTCGGGGAGCTGTTTTTT. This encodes CASSPRQGLGSVGELFF. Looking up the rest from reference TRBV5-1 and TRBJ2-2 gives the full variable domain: KAGVTQTPRYLIKTRGQQVTLSCSPISGHRSVSWYQQTPGQGLQFLFEYFSETQRNKGNFPGRFSGRQFSNSRSEMNVSTLELGDSALYLCASSPRQGLGSVGELFFGEGSRLTVL.